The subject of this entry is one T cell receptor (beta chain). Its antigen remains unidentified. This sample is part of a study of neoadjuvant anti-PD-1 for oral cavity cancer. Study context: Patients without progression got a fourth dose around day 43. Overall study results and limits: After neoadjuvant nivolumab, PBMC T cell clonality was significantly higher in non-responders than responders.

The assay was immunoSEQ multiplex PCR, and TCRdb's table has in-frame clones only and misses some. This table holds 25,000 to 40,000 clones, 70% to 80% found once. Time point of the sample: after neoadjuvant nivolumab, at surgical resection. Patients were newly diagnosed with stage II-IVA oral cavity squamous cell carcinoma without prior systemic or radiation treatment. CDR3 length equals 14 residues. Germline-derived CDR1 and CDR2 are SSHAT and FNYEAQ (reference sequence). Trimming removed 3 bases at V and 2 bases at J, with 9 bases between. The sample was PBMCs, taken after nivolumab (anti-PD-1) treatment. This clonotype originated in a person aged 40 to 85 with oral cavity squamous cell carcinoma. V and J are TRBV7-7 and TRBJ2-3; the D gene is possibly TRBD1 (5 bases). The DNA of the CDR3 is TGTGCCAGCAGCTTTAACAGGTTCACAGATACGCAGTATTTT. Residues: CASSFNRFTDTQYF. Variable domain in full (rest from reference TRBV7-7 and TRBJ2-3): GAGVSQSPRYKVTKRGQDVTLRCDPISSHATLYWYQQALGQGPEFLTYFNYEAQPDKSGLPSDRFSAERPEGSISTLTIQRTEQRDSAMYRCASSFNRFTDTQYFGPGTRLTVL.